Listed here is a single T cell receptor (beta chain). The CDR3 loop spans 12 amino acids. V lost 0 bases to trimming and J lost 9 bases, with 6 bases between them. Per the germline V gene, CDR1 is LNHNV and CDR2 is YYDKDF (reference sequence). TCRdb passed the RT-PCR reads through MiXCR, listing each CDR3 protein once. The sample consists of approximately 170,000 distinct CDR3 sequences, roughly 12% of them appearing once. The data stem from a study of response to subunit inactivated influenza vaccine. The same sample was also studied in work on T cells expressing NK-cell markers. As that study records: As the method of synthesis, 5'RACE template switching with UMIs yielded TCR beta cDNA. Out of eight donors sequenced, seven tested HCMV-seropositive and the remaining one seronegative. Dominance of the CD3+CD56-NKG2C+ fraction by these clonotypes also held in several donors.

V gene TRBV15 combines with J gene TRBJ2-1; D gene uncertain. The sequenced sample was CD8+ T cells sorted from PBMCs, obtained 11 to 12 days after vaccination. The sequence was obtained from a man aged 50-60 years who received an inactivated influenza vaccine. The CDR3 nucleotides are TGTGCCACCAGCAGAGATGCCAGTGAGCAGTTCTTC. Translating it yields CATSRDASEQFF.